The clone carrying this T cell receptor (beta chain) was detected once. The source of the sample is a study of blood T cell repertoires in COVID-19. Germline CDR1 reads SGHTA; CDR2 reads FQGNSA. Trimming shortened V by 1 base and J by 5 bases, and 15 bases separated the two germline ends. The CDR3 covers 15 residues. Profiled with immunoSEQ multiplex PCR; TCRdb holds only in-frame clones, not every one. The data hold about 74,000 clones, with more than 90% observed a single time. The sequence was obtained from a human donor in a cohort sampled during active COVID-19. The chain carries TRBV7-2 and TRBJ2-7; D perhaps matches TRBD2 (6 bases). Sequenced: peripheral blood. The CDR3 is CASSLVVGGGHEQYF. In DNA form, the CDR3 reads TGTGCCAGCAGCTTAGTAGTTGGGGGAGGCCACGAGCAGTACTTC.